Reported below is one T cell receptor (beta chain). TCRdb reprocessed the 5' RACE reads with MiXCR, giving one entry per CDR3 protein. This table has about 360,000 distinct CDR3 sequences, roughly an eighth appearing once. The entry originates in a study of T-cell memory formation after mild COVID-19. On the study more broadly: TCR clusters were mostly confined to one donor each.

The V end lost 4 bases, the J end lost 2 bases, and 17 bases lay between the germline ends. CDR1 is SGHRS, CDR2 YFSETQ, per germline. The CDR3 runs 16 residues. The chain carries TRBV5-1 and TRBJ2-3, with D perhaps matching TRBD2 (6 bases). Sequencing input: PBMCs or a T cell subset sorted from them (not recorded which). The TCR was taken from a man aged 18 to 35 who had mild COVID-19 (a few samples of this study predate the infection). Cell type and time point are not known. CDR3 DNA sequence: TGCGCCAGCAGCACTGGGACTCGCCCTGACACAGATACGCAGTATTTT. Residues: CASSTGTRPDTDTQYF.